The clone carrying this TCR beta chain was counted between two and nine times. The antigen is not known. The CDR3 has 16 amino acids. Germline CDR1 reads MGHRA; CDR2 reads YSYEKL. V was clipped by 0 bases and J by 4 bases, with 13 bases between them. The entry originates in a study of T cell repertoires in cytomegalovirus infection. Study-wide points: Dominant in the ex vivo response were TCR beta clonotypes restricted by HLA-C and specific for CMV. Identification of carriers of CMV plus the relevant HLA was achieved through cumulative public TCR beta family frequency.

Via MiXCR, TCRdb re-called the reads, giving one row per CDR3 protein. The table shows about 60,000 distinct CDR3 sequences, with 33% occurring only once. This sequence originates from a human donor in good health (CMV status not recorded). Some clones in this sample may be carry-over from other donors' samples. Sequencing was carried out using PBMCs, sequenced either directly or after in vitro stimulation (not recorded which). J is TRBJ2-1 and V is TRBV4-1, with TRBD1 as a possible D gene (6 bases). The CDR3 sequence: CASSQEVDRPYNEQFF. In nucleotides, the CDR3 is TGCGCCAGCAGCCAAGAGGTCGACAGGCCGTACAATGAGCAGTTCTTC.